A single sample gave rise to the 22 T cell receptor beta chains below, sequenced in a study of early T cells in non-severe SARS-CoV-2 infection. TCRdb recomputed calls from the 5' RACE reads with MiXCR, one row per CDR3 protein. The data hold under 60,000 distinct CDR3 sequences, with less than 15% observed a single time. The sample consisted of whole blood. The receptors derive from an adult who was a healthcare worker with PCR-confirmed SARS-CoV-2 infection or an uninfected control (not recorded which).

This clonotype appeared many times. This chain connects TRBV7-9 to TRBJ2-1; TRBD2 matches 8 bases. The germline CDR1 and CDR2 sequences are SEHNR and FQNEAQ (reference sequence). The CDR3 contains 13 residues. Trimming took 5 bases from V and 3 from J; bases not matched to a gene: 0. The CDR3 sequence is CASSSGSYNEQFF. In DNA form, the CDR3 reads TGTGCCAGCAGCAGCGGGAGCTACAATGAGCAGTTCTTC.

The V and J genes are TRBV29-1 and TRBJ2-7; D is possibly TRBD2 (6 bases). This CDR3 is built from 14 residues. Germline-derived CDR1 and CDR2 are SQVTM and ANQGSEA. V was shortened by 3 bases and J by 2 bases, with 14 bases between the two germline ends. The CDR3 DNA sequence: TGCAGCGTTGAGGTTGGGGGGACCCCCTACGAGCAGTACTTC. Protein sequence: CSVEVGGTPYEQYF.

This clonotype was recorded at least ten times. The CDR3 loop is CASSPGRYYEQYF. Here the CDR3 DNA reads TGTGCCAGCAGTCCGGGACGCTACTACGAGCAGTACTTC. The rearrangement links TRBV3-1 to TRBJ2-7, with D perhaps being TRBD1 or TRBD2 (5 bases each). Trimming pared 6 bases from V and 3 bases from J, leaving 12 bases between. This CDR3 comprises 13 residues. From germline, CDR1 is LGHDT and CDR2 YNNKEL (reference sequence).

There are a few counts of this clonotype. This chain uses TRBV7-3 with TRBJ1-1, with D possibly being TRBD1 (5 bases). The CDR3 runs to 15 residues. Germline-derived CDR1 and CDR2 are SGHTA and FQGTGA. The V end lost 0 bases, the J end lost 5 bases, and 13 bases lay between the germline ends. In nucleotides, the CDR3 is TGTGCCAGCAGCTTAACCGGTGTATCAGGGACTGAAGCTTTCTTT. Its protein product is CASSLTGVSGTEAFF.

This clonotype was seen ten or more times. V is TRBV2 and J is TRBJ2-1; 9 bases map to TRBD1. The V gene's germline CDR1 is SNHLY and CDR2 FYNNEI. This CDR3 contains 18 residues. V shed 6 bases, J shed 9 bases, and the junction held 21 bases outside the gene matches. The CDR3 region is CASSSLQGTGSSYGEQFF. In nucleotides, the CDR3 is TGTGCCAGCAGCTCACTACAAGGGACAGGGTCGTCTTACGGTGAGCAGTTCTTC.

This clonotype was recorded once. Possible read error: a much larger clone is one base away. The CDR3 DNA reads as TGTGCCAACCGAGGGCCTAGCTCCTACAATGAGCAGTTCTTC. Translated, it gives CANRGPSSYNEQFF. The chain has TRBV27 and TRBJ2-1, with D possibly being TRBD2 (5 bases). The germline V gene encodes CDR1 MNHEY and CDR2 SMNVEV (reference sequence). The length of the CDR3 is 14 residues. V was shortened by 10 bases and J by 0 bases, with 13 bases between the two germline ends.

In its sample, this clonotype was seen a few times. The J gene is TRBJ2-3, the V gene TRBV7-2, with a tentative D call TRBD1 (5 bases). The germline CDR1 and CDR2 sequences are SGHTA and FQGNSA. The V end was cut by 0 bases, the J end by 1 base, with 8 bases between. This CDR3 has 15 residues. CDR3 residues: CASSLAGVGTDTQYF. The CDR3 coding sequence is TGTGCCAGCAGCTTAGCAGGGGTCGGCACAGATACGCAGTATTTT.

This clonotype has just a few counts. This chain's CDR3 is CASAPPTGGNSPLHF. CDR3 DNA: TGTGCTAGTGCCCCACCGACAGGGGGAAATTCACCCCTCCACTTT. The chain is built from TRBV12-5 and TRBJ1-6; the match to TRBD1 covers 9 bases. Germline values: CDR1 LGHNT, CDR2 FRNRAP. J was trimmed by 7 bases and V by 7 bases; bases with no gene match: 8. The CDR3 contains 15 residues. The full variable domain, its missing parts supplied by reference TRBV12-5 and TRBJ1-6, is DARVTQTPRHKVTEMGQEVTMRCQPILGHNTVFWYRQTMMQGLELLAYFRNRAPLDDSGMPKDRFSAEMPDATLATLKIQPSEPRDSAVYFCASAPPTGGNSPLHFGNGTRLTVT.

This chain links TRBV7-9 with TRBJ1-1; a possible D gene is TRBD1 (5 bases). This CDR3 is built from 13 residues. V was trimmed by 1 base and J by 10 bases, leaving 13 bases between them. The germline V gene has CDR1 SEHNR and CDR2 FQNEAQ (reference sequence). For the CDR3, the DNA is TGTGCCAGCAGCTTAGAGAGGGGTCAGGCAGCTTTCTTT. This codes for CASSLERGQAAFF.

This chain connects TRBV24-1 to TRBJ1-1; D gene ambiguous. Per germline, CDR1 KGHDR and CDR2 SFDVKD. The CDR3 runs 11 residues. V was pared by 3 bases and J by 7 bases, with 5 bases between. The CDR3, as DNA: TGTGCCACCAGTGATACAGTTGAAGCTTTCTTT. This translates into CATSDTVEAFF.

The sample holds a few counts of this clonotype. J is TRBJ1-5 and V is TRBV7-9; D call uncertain. Deletions cut 2 bases from V and 4 bases from J, with 6 bases between. The CDR3 totals 13 residues. CDR1 and CDR2 (germline): SEHNR, FQNEAQ (reference sequence). Here the CDR3 DNA reads TGTGCCAGCAGCTTACGCGAGAATCAGCCCCAGCATTTT. It specifies CASSLRENQPQHF.

This clonotype showed up many times. The chain couples TRBV28 to TRBJ2-2; 9 bases are a match to TRBD1. V was pared by 4 bases and J by 7 bases, with 4 bases of the junction left unmatched. Germline V gene data show CDR1 as MDHEN and CDR2 as SYDVKM. The CDR3 extends over 14 amino acids. CDR3 in amino acids: CASSWTGDGGELFF. In DNA form, the CDR3 reads TGTGCCAGCAGTTGGACAGGGGATGGCGGGGAGCTGTTTTTT.

The table lists this clonotype with a few counts. The V and J genes are TRBV5-1 and TRBJ2-5; 11 nucleotides match TRBD2. Germline lookup yields CDR1 SGHRS and CDR2 YFSETQ. This CDR3 comprises 15 residues. V lost 4 bases and J lost 5; bases outside the gene matches: 7. The DNA of the CDR3 is TGCGCCAGCAGCACGGGACTAGCGGATATCGAGACCCAGTACTTC. The encoded protein is CASSTGLADIETQYF.

This clonotype was counted between two and nine times. The chain has TRBV5-1 and TRBJ1-6; 7 bases fit TRBD1. The CDR3 contains 14 residues. The J segment lost 9 bases and the V segment lost 0 bases, leaving 3 bases of the junction unmatched. In germline, CDR1 is SGHRS, CDR2 YFSETQ. CDR3 residues: CASSLGQGSSPLHF. The CDR3 DNA reads TGCGCCAGCAGCTTGGGACAGGGTAGTTCACCCCTCCACTTT. Combining the CDR3 with reference TRBV5-1 and TRBJ1-6 gives the whole variable domain KAGVTQTPRYLIKTRGQQVTLSCSPISGHRSVSWYQQTPGQGLQFLFEYFSETQRNKGNFPGRFSGRQFSNSRSEMNVSTLELGDSALYLCASSLGQGSSPLHFGNGTRLTVT.

J is TRBJ2-7 and V is TRBV20-1, with D maybe TRBD1 (5 bases). CDR1 and CDR2 (germline): DFQATT, SNEGSKA (reference sequence). V was cut by 3 bases and J by 2 bases, with 8 bases left in between. The CDR3 totals 12 residues. This chain's CDR3 is CSARQGTYEQYF. The DNA of the CDR3 is TGCAGTGCTAGGCAGGGAACCTACGAGCAGTACTTC.

Points on this clonotype: An end of the junction does not agree with germline; a read error may underlie this. The rearrangement joins TRBV12-3 or TRBV12-4 to TRBJ1-1, with D perhaps matching TRBD1 (5 bases). CDR3 length equals 12 residues. In DNA, the CDR3 is TGTGCCAGCCGTTTATCGGGGCCTGAAGCTTTCTTT. Amino acids: CASRLSGPEAFF.

The chain has TRBV28 and TRBJ1-1; D is undetermined. Trimming took 3 bases from V and 5 from J, leaving 13 bases between them. CDR3 length: 14 amino acids. The germline V gene has CDR1 MDHEN and CDR2 SYDVKM. The CDR3 sequence is CASSFRQTGTEAFF. The CDR3 nucleotides read TGTGCCAGCAGTTTCAGACAAACTGGTACTGAAGCTTTCTTT.

Many counts were recorded for this clonotype. The J gene is TRBJ2-7, the V gene TRBV12-3 or TRBV12-4; 8 bases align to TRBD1. The V segment lost 4 bases and the J segment 1 base; nucleotides outside the gene matches: 3. This CDR3 comprises 14 residues. This CDR3 reads CASSSGGSSYEQYF. The CDR3 bases are TGTGCCAGCAGTTCAGGGGGCTCGTCCTACGAGCAGTACTTC.

This clonotype came up many times. V usage is TRBV9 and J usage is TRBJ2-2; the D gene is possibly TRBD1 (6 bases). Trimming pared 4 bases from V and 1 base from J, leaving 14 bases between. CDR3 length equals 16 residues. The germline gives CDR1 SGDLS, CDR2 YYNGEE. The CDR3 is CASSLPGTQNTGELFF. The CDR3 bases are TGTGCCAGCAGCCTACCCGGGACACAGAACACCGGGGAGCTGTTTTTT.

A few counts support this clonotype. The chain has TRBV9 and TRBJ1-2; D perhaps matches TRBD1 (6 bases). The germline V gene encodes CDR1 SGDLS and CDR2 YYNGEE. The CDR3 has 14 residues. The V end was cut by 4 bases, the J end by 8 bases, with 18 bases between. For the CDR3, the DNA is TGTGCCAGCAGCCCCGGGGCAGGGGTGGACGGCTACACCTTC. Its translation is CASSPGAGVDGYTF.

This chain connects TRBV27 to TRBJ2-7; tentatively, D is TRBD1 or TRBD2 (6 bases each). Germline V CDR1 and CDR2: MNHEY, SMNVEV (reference sequence). The CDR3 is 15 amino acids. V was cut by 6 bases and J by 7 bases, with 22 bases left in between. The DNA for the CDR3 is TGTGCCAGCAGGGACCTCAGGGGAGGTGTTTGGGAGCAGTACTTC. This sequence encodes CASRDLRGGVWEQYF.

The gene calls are TRBV5-1 and TRBJ1-2, with no clear D. Trimming pared 0 bases from V and 8 bases from J, leaving 17 bases between. Germline CDR1 and CDR2: SGHRS and YFSETQ. CDR3 size: 15 residues. DNA for the CDR3: TGCGCCAGCAGCTTGGCCGGGCCATGGGGAGAAGGCTACACCTTC. Translated, it gives CASSLAGPWGEGYTF.